This T cell receptor beta chain is from a study of blood T cell repertoires in COVID-19. Germline lookup yields CDR1 SGHNT and CDR2 YYREEE (reference sequence). Trimming removed 4 bases from V and 8 bases from J; junction bases left unmatched: 14. The CDR3 loop spans 15 amino acids. Sequenced by immunoSEQ multiplex PCR; TCRdb stores in-frame clones only, minus some. The sample lists some 150,000 clones, 87% seen once, with approximately 40% in the top ten. Material: peripheral blood. The V gene is TRBV5-4, the J gene TRBJ1-2, with 7 positions matching TRBD1. This TCR came from a man aged 45-60 years who had recovered from COVID-19. The CDR3: CASSTSRTGGRGYTF. CDR3 DNA: TGTGCCAGCAGCACCTCGAGGACAGGAGGAAGGGGCTACACCTTC.